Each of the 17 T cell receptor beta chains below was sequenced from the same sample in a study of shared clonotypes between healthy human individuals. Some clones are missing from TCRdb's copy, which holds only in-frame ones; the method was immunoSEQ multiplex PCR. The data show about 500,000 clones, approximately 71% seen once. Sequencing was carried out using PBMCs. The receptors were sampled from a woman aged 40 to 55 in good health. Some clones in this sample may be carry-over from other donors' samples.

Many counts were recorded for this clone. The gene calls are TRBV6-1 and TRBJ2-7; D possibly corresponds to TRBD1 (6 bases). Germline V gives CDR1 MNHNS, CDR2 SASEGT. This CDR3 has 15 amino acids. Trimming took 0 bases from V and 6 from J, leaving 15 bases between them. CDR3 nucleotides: TGTGCCAGCAGTGAAGCGGCCGGGACAAGAAGCGAGCAGTACTTC. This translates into CASSEAAGTRSEQYF.

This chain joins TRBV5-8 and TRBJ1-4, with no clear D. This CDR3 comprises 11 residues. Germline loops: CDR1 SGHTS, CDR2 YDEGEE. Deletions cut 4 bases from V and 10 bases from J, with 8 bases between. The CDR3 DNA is TGTGCCAGCAGCCTTCTTGGAAAACTGTTTTTT. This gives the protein CASSLLGKLFF.

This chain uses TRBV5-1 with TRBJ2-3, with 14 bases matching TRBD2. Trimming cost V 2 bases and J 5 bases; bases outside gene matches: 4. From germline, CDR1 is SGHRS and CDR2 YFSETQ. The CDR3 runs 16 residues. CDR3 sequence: CASSFGLAGGGDTQYF. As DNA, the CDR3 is TGCGCCAGCAGCTTCGGACTAGCGGGAGGAGGAGATACGCAGTATTTT.

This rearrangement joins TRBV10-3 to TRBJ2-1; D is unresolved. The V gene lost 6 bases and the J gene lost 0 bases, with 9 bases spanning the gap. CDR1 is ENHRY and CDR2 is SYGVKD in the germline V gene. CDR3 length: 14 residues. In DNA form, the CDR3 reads TGTGCCATCAGGCCGAAGAGCTCCTACAATGAGCAGTTCTTC. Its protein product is CAIRPKSSYNEQFF.

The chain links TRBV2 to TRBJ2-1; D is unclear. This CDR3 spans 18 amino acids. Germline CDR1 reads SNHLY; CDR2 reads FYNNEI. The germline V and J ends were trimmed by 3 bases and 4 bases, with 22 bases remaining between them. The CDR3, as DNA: TGTGCCAGCAGTGATCCGGGCGGTTCCTCACCAAGTTACAATGAGCAGTTCTTC. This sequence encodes CASSDPGGSSPSYNEQFF.

The CDR3 reads CASSPGLDGYEQYF. The CDR3 bases are TGTGCCAGCAGCCCCGGACTAGACGGGTACGAGCAGTACTTC. J is TRBJ2-7 and V is TRBV11-2; 7 positions agree with TRBD2. V was pared by 5 bases and J by 4 bases, with 8 bases of the junction left unmatched. The CDR3 sequence is 14 residues long. CDR1 is SGHAT, CDR2 FQNNGV, per germline.

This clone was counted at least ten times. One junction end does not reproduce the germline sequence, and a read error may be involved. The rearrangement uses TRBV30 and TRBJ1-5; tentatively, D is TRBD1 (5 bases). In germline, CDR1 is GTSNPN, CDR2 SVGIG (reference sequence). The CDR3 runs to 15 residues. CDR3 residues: CAWRDGGGRNQPQHF. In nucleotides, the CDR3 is TGTGCATGGAGGGACGGGGGGGGAAGGAATCAGCCCCAGCATTTT.

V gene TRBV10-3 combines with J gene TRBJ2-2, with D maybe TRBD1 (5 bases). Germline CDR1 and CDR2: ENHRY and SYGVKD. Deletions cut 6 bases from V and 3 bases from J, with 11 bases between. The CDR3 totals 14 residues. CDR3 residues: CAIRDGRDTGELFF. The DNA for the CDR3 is TGTGCCATCAGAGACGGCAGGGACACCGGGGAGCTGTTTTTT.

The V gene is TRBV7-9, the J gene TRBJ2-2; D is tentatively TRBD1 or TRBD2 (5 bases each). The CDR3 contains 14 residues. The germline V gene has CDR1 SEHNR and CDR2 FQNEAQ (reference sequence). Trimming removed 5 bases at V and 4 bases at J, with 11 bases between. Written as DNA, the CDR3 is TGTGCCAGCAGCCGAGACAGCGGCACCGGGGAGCTGTTTTTT. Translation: CASSRDSGTGELFF. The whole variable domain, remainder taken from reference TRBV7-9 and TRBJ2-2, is DTGVSQNPRHKITKRGQNVTFRCDPISEHNRLYWYRQTLGQGPEFLTYFQNEAQLEKSRLLSDRFSAERPKGSFSTLEIQRTEQGDSAMYLCASSRDSGTGELFFGEGSRLTVL.

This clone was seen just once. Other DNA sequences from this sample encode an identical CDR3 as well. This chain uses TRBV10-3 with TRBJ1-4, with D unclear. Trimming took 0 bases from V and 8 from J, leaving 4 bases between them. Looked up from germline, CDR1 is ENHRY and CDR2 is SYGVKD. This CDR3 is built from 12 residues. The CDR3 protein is CAISESGEKLFF. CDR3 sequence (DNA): TGTGCCATCAGTGAGTCGGGAGAAAAACTGTTTTTT.

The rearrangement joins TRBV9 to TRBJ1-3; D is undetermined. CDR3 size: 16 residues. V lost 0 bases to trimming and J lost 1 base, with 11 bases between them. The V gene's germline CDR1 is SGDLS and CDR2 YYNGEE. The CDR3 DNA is TGTGCCAGCAGCGTAGCTCAGGACTGGTCTGGAAACACCATATATTTT. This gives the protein CASSVAQDWSGNTIYF.

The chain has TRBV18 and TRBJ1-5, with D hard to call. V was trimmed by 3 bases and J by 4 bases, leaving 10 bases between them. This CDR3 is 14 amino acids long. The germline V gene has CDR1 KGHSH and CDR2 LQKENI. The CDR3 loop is CASSPDRVNQPQHF. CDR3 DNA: TGTGCCAGCTCACCGGACCGAGTAAATCAGCCCCAGCATTTT. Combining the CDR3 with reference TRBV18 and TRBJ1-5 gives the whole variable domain NAGVMQNPRHLVRRRGQEARLRCSPMKGHSHVYWYRQLPEEGLKFMVYLQKENIIDESGMPKERFSAEFPKEGPSILRIQQVVRGDSAAYFCASSPDRVNQPQHFGDGTRLSIL.

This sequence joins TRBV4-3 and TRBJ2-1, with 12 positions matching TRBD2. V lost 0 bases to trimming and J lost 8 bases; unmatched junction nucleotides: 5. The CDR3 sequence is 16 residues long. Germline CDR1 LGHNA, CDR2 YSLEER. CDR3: CASSQETSGSRDEQFF. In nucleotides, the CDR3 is TGCGCCAGCAGCCAAGAGACTAGCGGGAGTCGGGATGAGCAGTTCTTC.

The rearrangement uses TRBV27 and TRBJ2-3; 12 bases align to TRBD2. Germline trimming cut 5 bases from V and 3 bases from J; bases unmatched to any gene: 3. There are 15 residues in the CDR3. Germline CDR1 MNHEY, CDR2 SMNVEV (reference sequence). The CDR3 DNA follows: TGTGCCAGCAGTCCCGGACTAGCGGGAACAGATACGCAGTATTTT. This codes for CASSPGLAGTDTQYF.

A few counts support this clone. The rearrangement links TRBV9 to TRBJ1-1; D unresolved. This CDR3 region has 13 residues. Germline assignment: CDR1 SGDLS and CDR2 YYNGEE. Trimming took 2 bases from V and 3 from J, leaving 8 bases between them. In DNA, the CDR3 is TGTGCCAGCAGCGTTGGGATCCACACTGAAGCTTTCTTT. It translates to CASSVGIHTEAFF.

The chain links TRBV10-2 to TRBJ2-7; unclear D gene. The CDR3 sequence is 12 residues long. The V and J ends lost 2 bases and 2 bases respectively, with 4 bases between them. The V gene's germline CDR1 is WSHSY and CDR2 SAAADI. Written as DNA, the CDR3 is TGCGCCAGCAGTGAGGCTGCCTACGAGCAGTACTTC. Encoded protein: CASSEAAYEQYF.

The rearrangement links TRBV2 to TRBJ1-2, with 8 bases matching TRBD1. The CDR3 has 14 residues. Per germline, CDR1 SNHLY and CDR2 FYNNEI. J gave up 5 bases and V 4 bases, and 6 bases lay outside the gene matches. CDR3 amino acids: CASSADRGGYGYTF. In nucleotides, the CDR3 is TGTGCCAGCAGTGCTGACAGGGGAGGGTATGGCTACACCTTC.